A selection of T cell receptor beta chains follows, all from one sample in a study of regulatory T cells in long-lasting Graves disease. TCRdb reanalysed the multiplex PCR reads using MiXCR and keeps one entry per CDR3 protein. The sample has about 470,000 distinct CDR3 sequences, just under 15% seen once. The same sample was also studied in work on T cells in Graves' hyperthyroidism and ophthalmopathy.

Sequencing was performed on peripheral blood mononuclear cells (PBMCs), taken at new diagnosis, from a patient treated with antithyroid drugs. Receptors were obtained from a woman in her 30s with Graves disease. The CDR3 runs from the conserved cysteine through the conserved F or W. The order of the fields is CDR3 DNA, CDR3 protein, J gene, D gene, V gene, clone size. D genes are given only for firm matches. Size is omitted from some rows. Given values are once, few, many or a class for expanded clones.

DNA: TGTGCCAGTCGACAGATAGTGAGAACTGAAGCTTTCTTT; CDR3: CASRQIVRTEAFF; J: TRBJ1-1; D: NA; V: TRBV19; size: NA
DNA: TGTGCCAGCTCCCCGTCAGGATCAGACTCTGGAAACACCATATATTTT; CDR3: CASSPSGSDSGNTIYF; J: TRBJ1-3; D: NA; V: TRBV18; size: few
DNA: TGTGCCAGCAGCCACCCCATAGGGTATCTTCATAATGAGCAGTTCTTC; CDR3: CASSHPIGYLHNEQFF; J: TRBJ2-1; D: NA; V: TRBV3-1; size: many
DNA: TGTGCCAGCAGTTGGACTTCAAACACTGAAGCTTTCTTT; CDR3: CASSWTSNTEAFF; J: TRBJ1-1; D: NA; V: TRBV5-5; size: few
DNA: TGCAGTGCCAATAGTCACTCCACCTACAATGAGCAGTTCTTC; CDR3: CSANSHSTYNEQFF; J: TRBJ2-1; D: NA; V: TRBV20-1; size: many
DNA: TGTGCCAGGGGGACTAGCGGGAGGGATACGCAGTATTTT; CDR3: CARGTSGRDTQYF; J: TRBJ2-3; D: TRBD2; V: TRBV2; size: few
DNA: TGTGCCACCAGTGATGCCGGGACAGGGGGCACCGGGGAGCTGTTTTTT; CDR3: CATSDAGTGGTGELFF; J: TRBJ2-2; D: TRBD1; V: TRBV24-1; size: NA
DNA: TGTGCCAGCAGTCCCAGCGGGAGGGCCCTTCTCGAGCAGTACTTC; CDR3: CASSPSGRALLEQYF; J: TRBJ2-7; D: TRBD2; V: TRBV28; size: many
DNA: TGCGCCAGCAGCCCCGGACAGCAACCAGGGGGAGAGACCCAGTACTTC; CDR3: CASSPGQQPGGETQYF; J: TRBJ2-5; D: TRBD1; V: TRBV5-1; size: NA
DNA: TGTGCCAGCAGTGGGCTAGCGGCTACCTACGAGCAGTACTTC; CDR3: CASSGLAATYEQYF; J: TRBJ2-7; D: TRBD2; V: TRBV28; size: many
DNA: TGTGCCAGCACCGATCCAGATGGGACAGGGGCTTATGGCTACACCTTC; CDR3: CASTDPDGTGAYGYTF; J: TRBJ1-2; D: TRBD1; V: TRBV6-1; size: many
DNA: TGTGCCAGCACCGAGCGGGAGAAGGGCAAAAACATTCAGTACTTC; CDR3: CASTEREKGKNIQYF; J: TRBJ2-4; D: TRBD2; V: TRBV12-3/TRBV12-4; size: many
DNA: TGTGCCAGCAGCCAAGCCCTGAGGGATGAAAAACTGTTTTTT; CDR3: CASSQALRDEKLFF; J: TRBJ1-4; D: NA; V: TRBV3-1; size: many
DNA: TGTGCCAGCAGCTTGGGTCCGGGACAGAGGAACACTGAAGCTTTCTTT; CDR3: CASSLGPGQRNTEAFF; J: TRBJ1-1; D: TRBD1; V: TRBV11-3; size: many
DNA: TGTGCCAGCAGCCGGACTATGTGGGGGAATCAGCCCCAGCATTTT; CDR3: CASSRTMWGNQPQHF; J: TRBJ1-5; D: NA; V: TRBV11-2; size: many
DNA: TGTGCCAGCAGTTTAGTACTAACCTACGAGCAGTACTTC; CDR3: CASSLVLTYEQYF; J: TRBJ2-7; D: NA; V: TRBV12-3/TRBV12-4; size: few
DNA: TGTGCCAGCAGCCGATCCGTAGGGAAAGGCTACGAGCAGTACTTC; CDR3: CASSRSVGKGYEQYF; J: TRBJ2-7; D: NA; V: TRBV6-1; size: NA
DNA: TGTGCCAGCAGTGGGACAGCCACCCCCTACGAGCAGTACTTC; CDR3: CASSGTATPYEQYF; J: TRBJ2-7; D: TRBD1; V: TRBV28; size: many
DNA: TGTGCCAGTAGTATCCAGGGCTTACCTAACTATGGCTACACCTTC; CDR3: CASSIQGLPNYGYTF; J: TRBJ1-2; D: NA; V: TRBV19; size: few
DNA: TGTGCCAGCAGCCAAGGTAGGGGAAAGGACGAGCAGTACTTC; CDR3: CASSQGRGKDEQYF; J: TRBJ2-7; D: NA; V: TRBV3-1; size: NA
DNA: TGTGCCACCAGTGATTTGGGAGGAGCGCCCCAGCATTTT; CDR3: CATSDLGGAPQHF; J: TRBJ1-5; D: NA; V: TRBV24-1; size: NA
DNA: TGTGCCAGTAGTATGTTTCGGGAGGGTGGCTACACCTTC; CDR3: CASSMFREGGYTF; J: TRBJ1-2; D: NA; V: TRBV19; size: NA
DNA: TGCAGCGTTTCCATTGGTGAGCAGTTCTTC; CDR3: CSVSIGEQFF; J: TRBJ2-1; D: NA; V: TRBV29-1; size: NA
DNA: TGTGCCAGCAGCTTAACTGGGGGGGTAGCGACAGATACGCAGTATTTT; CDR3: CASSLTGGVATDTQYF; J: TRBJ2-3; D: TRBD2; V: TRBV11-1; size: NA
DNA: TGTGCCAGCTCACTCCGATCGAGCACTGAAGCTTTCTTT; CDR3: CASSLRSSTEAFF; J: TRBJ1-1; D: NA; V: TRBV18; size: NA
DNA: TGTGCCAGCAGTAGGGGTCGGGAGCCCCAGCATTTT; CDR3: CASSRGREPQHF; J: TRBJ1-5; D: NA; V: TRBV12-3/TRBV12-4; size: NA
DNA: TGTGCCGGCGAATTTCGGGGATCCTACGAGCAGTACTTC; CDR3: CAGEFRGSYEQYF; J: TRBJ2-7; D: NA; V: TRBV30; size: many
DNA: TGCAGTGCTAGAGATTCGGGGGTCGAAGAGACCCAGTACTTC; CDR3: CSARDSGVEETQYF; J: TRBJ2-5; D: NA; V: TRBV20-1; size: many
DNA: TGCGCCAGCAGCCAAGATGCGGTATTTTATGGCTACACCTTC; CDR3: CASSQDAVFYGYTF; J: TRBJ1-2; D: NA; V: TRBV4-1; size: many
DNA: TGTGCCAGTAGTATCCAAGGCGGTCGTTACAATGAGCAGTTCTTC; CDR3: CASSIQGGRYNEQFF; J: TRBJ2-1; D: NA; V: TRBV19; size: many
DNA: TGTGCCAGCTCCCTAGCCCTCTTCGAGCAGTTCTTC; CDR3: CASSLALFEQFF; J: TRBJ2-1; D: NA; V: TRBV12-3/TRBV12-4; size: few
DNA: TGTGCCAGCAGTTACCGTACAAGCAGAGGGCCCGGGACTGAAGCTTTCTTT; CDR3: CASSYRTSRGPGTEAFF; J: TRBJ1-1; D: NA; V: TRBV6-2/TRBV6-3; size: many
DNA: TGCAGTGCTAGAGCTAGAGCGGGCGGACAATTGGGGTTGTATAGCAATCAGCCCCAGCATTTT; CDR3: CSARARAGGQLGLYSNQPQHF; J: TRBJ1-5; D: NA; V: TRBV20-1; size: NA
DNA: TGTGCCAGTATCTCTTATTTGTACCAAGAGACCCAGTACTTC; CDR3: CASISYLYQETQYF; J: TRBJ2-5; D: NA; V: TRBV28; size: many
DNA: TGTGCCAGCAGTTTAGTAGGAATGGGTCAGCCCCAGCATTTT; CDR3: CASSLVGMGQPQHF; J: TRBJ1-5; D: NA; V: TRBV27; size: many
DNA: TGTGCCAGCAGCAACAGGGGGTATGAGCAGTTCTTC; CDR3: CASSNRGYEQFF; J: TRBJ2-1; D: TRBD1; V: TRBV13; size: many
DNA: TGTGCCACAGCGAGGGCAAGGGGGGGGGGCAATCAGCCCCAGCATTTT; CDR3: CATARARGGGNQPQHF; J: TRBJ1-5; D: NA; V: TRBV19; size: NA
DNA: TGTGCCAGCAGTTCGACTCCTTCCCAGGGGGCTAGAGAGCAGTACTTC; CDR3: CASSSTPSQGAREQYF; J: TRBJ2-7; D: TRBD1; V: TRBV27; size: few
DNA: TGTGCCAGCAGAACCTCGGGACAGGGGGCTGTTAACACCGGGGAGCTGTTTTTT; CDR3: CASRTSGQGAVNTGELFF; J: TRBJ2-2; D: TRBD1; V: TRBV27; size: NA
DNA: TGTGCCAGCAGCTCGGGACAGGTTAATCAGCCCCAGCATTTT; CDR3: CASSSGQVNQPQHF; J: TRBJ1-5; D: TRBD1; V: TRBV5-5; size: NA
DNA: TGTGCCAGCAGTGGACTCTCCTCCTACAATGAGCAGTTCTTC; CDR3: CASSGLSSYNEQFF; J: TRBJ2-1; D: NA; V: TRBV12-3/TRBV12-4; size: many
DNA: TGTGCCAGCAGTTACTCGGGAGGGGGGCAAAGGAGCACTGAAGCTTTCTTT; CDR3: CASSYSGGGQRSTEAFF; J: TRBJ1-1; D: NA; V: TRBV6-5; size: many
DNA: TGTGCCAGCAGCGTTAGCCTCACCACGACTAGCCAAAGCTCCTACGAGCAGTACTTC; CDR3: CASSVSLTTTSQSSYEQYF; J: TRBJ2-7; D: TRBD2; V: TRBV28; size: many
DNA: TGTGCCAGCAGCTTAGATTCCCTTGGGGAGACCCAGTACTTC; CDR3: CASSLDSLGETQYF; J: TRBJ2-5; D: NA; V: TRBV11-3; size: many
DNA: TGTGCCAGCCTGGGAGGAGGGGAGCAGTTCTTC; CDR3: CASLGGGEQFF; J: TRBJ2-1; D: NA; V: TRBV2; size: NA
DNA: TGTGCCAGCAGCCCTCTTAGGGGGCTTGGGACTGAAGCTTTCTTT; CDR3: CASSPLRGLGTEAFF; J: TRBJ1-1; D: TRBD1; V: TRBV6-1; size: many
DNA: TGCGCCAGCAGCCTTCCGGGGACCACGAACACTGAAGCTTTCTTT; CDR3: CASSLPGTTNTEAFF; J: TRBJ1-1; D: NA; V: TRBV4-1; size: many
DNA: TGTGCCAGCAGCGGGCCAGGGACCATTTATGGCTACACCTTC; CDR3: CASSGPGTIYGYTF; J: TRBJ1-2; D: NA; V: TRBV2; size: NA
DNA: TGTGCCAGCAGCCAGACCGGGACAGGGGGCGGTAGGAACTATGGCTACACCTTC; CDR3: CASSQTGTGGGRNYGYTF; J: TRBJ1-2; D: TRBD1; V: TRBV7-8; size: many
DNA: TGTGCCAGCAGCCCCTGGGGTCCCGATAATCAAGAGACCCAGTACTTC; CDR3: CASSPWGPDNQETQYF; J: TRBJ2-5; D: NA; V: TRBV14; size: few
DNA: TGTGCTAGTGGTTTGGTTAAACAGGGACCCTACGAGCAGTACTTC; CDR3: CASGLVKQGPYEQYF; J: TRBJ2-7; D: NA; V: TRBV12-5; size: NA
DNA: TGTGCCAGCAGCGTAACCCGGGACAGCCGGGGAGAGACCCAGTACTTC; CDR3: CASSVTRDSRGETQYF; J: TRBJ2-5; D: TRBD1; V: TRBV9; size: many
DNA: TGTGCCAGCAGTTTTAGGGACAGGTTCTACGAGCAGTACTTC; CDR3: CASSFRDRFYEQYF; J: TRBJ2-7; D: TRBD1; V: TRBV28; size: many
DNA: TGTGCCAGCAGTGAAAGGCTAGCGGGAGACATAAAGCTAGCCAAAAACATTCAGTACTTC; CDR3: CASSERLAGDIKLAKNIQYF; J: TRBJ2-4; D: TRBD2; V: TRBV6-2/TRBV6-3; size: NA
DNA: TGTGCCAGCAGCTTAGAGGGGGCGGCCGGGCCCCAGCATTTT; CDR3: CASSLEGAAGPQHF; J: TRBJ1-5; D: NA; V: TRBV11-2; size: many
DNA: TGTGCCAGCAGACCCCGGGACACAGCGAGAATGCACAATGGCTACACCTTC; CDR3: CASRPRDTARMHNGYTF; J: TRBJ1-2; D: NA; V: TRBV6-1; size: many
DNA: TGTGCCAGCAGCCCAGTCTGGACGAACGCCCATGAGCAGTTCTTC; CDR3: CASSPVWTNAHEQFF; J: TRBJ2-1; D: NA; V: TRBV3-1; size: many
DNA: TGCAGTGCTAGAGTCAACATATTGACTAGCGGGGCCCTACTCTACGAGCAGTACTTC; CDR3: CSARVNILTSGALLYEQYF; J: TRBJ2-7; D: TRBD2; V: TRBV20-1; size: many
DNA: TGCGCCAGCAGCCAAGAAGGGGCCTGGGGCCTAGGTGGGGATACAGATACGCAGTATTTT; CDR3: CASSQEGAWGLGGDTDTQYF; J: TRBJ2-3; D: NA; V: TRBV4-1; size: NA
DNA: TGTGCCAGCAGCTTAGAAGTCGTCAGAACTAATGAAAAACTGTTTTTT; CDR3: CASSLEVVRTNEKLFF; J: TRBJ1-4; D: NA; V: TRBV7-2; size: many